This paragraph covers one T cell receptor (beta chain) sequence. Combining a sample-barcoded 5' primer with a J-beta primer mix, a second PCR ran for about 7 to 12 cycles. One entry per CDR3 protein results from TCRdb running MiXCR on the 5' RACE reads. This repertoire shows 900,000 to 950,000 distinct CDR3 sequences, about 29% found once; its top ten account for more than 8.5%. This entry is derived from a study of blood T cells in healthy people across ages. The CDR3 runs 16 residues. J lost 3 bases, V lost 2 bases, and 10 bases had no gene match. Looked up from germline, CDR1 is ENHRY and CDR2 is SYGVKD. The same data also went into a second study, on T cells of mothers and their children. In that study: Donation came from a few healthy Caucasian mothers together with their six children. Every mother produced more than 9.5 million TCR beta CDR3 reads, whereas every child provided about 3 million.

The sequence was obtained from a woman in her 40s in good health. Sample: blood. The chain couples TRBV10-3 to TRBJ2-7, with 7 bases that match TRBD2. CDR3 in DNA: TGTGCCATCAGTGAGCCCCAAAGCGGGGATATCTACGAGCAGTACTTC. This encodes CAISEPQSGDIYEQYF.